A single sample is the source of the 26 T cell receptor beta chains below, sequenced in a study of control samples from healthy donors and cancer patients. The method was immunoSEQ multiplex PCR; TCRdb's version includes in-frame clones alone and lacks a portion of them. The sample yields tens of thousands of clones, around nine tenths seen once. Input material: PBMCs. The origin of the receptors is a man in his sixties with colorectal cancer.

The chain couples TRBV6-6 to TRBJ1-6; D gene ambiguous. The CDR3 is 16 residues long. Between the trimmed V and J ends, which lost 6 bases and 6 bases, there was a span of 18 bases. From germline, CDR1 is MNHNY and CDR2 SVGAGI (reference sequence). The CDR3 DNA reads TGTGCCAGCAGGGGTTACATCGACGCCGGTAATTCACCCCTCCACTTT. Protein sequence: CASRGYIDAGNSPLHF.

The chain is built from TRBV6-2 or TRBV6-3 and TRBJ2-1, with unresolved D. The CDR3 is made up of 13 amino acids. Germline V lookup: CDR1 MNHEY, CDR2 SVGEGT. Trimming left V 6 bases short and J 10 bases short, with 16 bases between. This CDR3 reads CASSPRQYREQFF. The CDR3 DNA reads as TGTGCCAGCAGCCCCCGACAATACCGCGAGCAGTTCTTC.

The chain has TRBV30 and TRBJ2-1; D uncertain. Looked up from germline, CDR1 is GTSNPN and CDR2 is SVGIG (reference sequence). This CDR3 has 14 residues. The V gene lost 5 bases and the J gene lost 4 bases, with 15 bases spanning the gap. The CDR3 spells CAWGPSSSYNEQFF. The CDR3 nucleotides read TGTGCCTGGGGACCATCCTCATCATACAATGAGCAGTTCTTC.

This sequence joins TRBV21-1 and TRBJ2-3; the D call TRBD2 from the table was never checked on the DNA. TRBV21-1 is annotated as a pseudogene. CDR3 length: 16 amino acids. The CDR3 sequence is CASSKGGEKLTDTQYF. The CDR3 nucleotides are TGTGCCAGCAGTAAGGGAGGGGAGAAACTCACAGATACGCAGTATTTT.

The chain is built from TRBV10-2 and TRBJ1-2; D is unresolved. The CDR3 is 14 amino acids. The V end was cut by 3 bases, the J end by 7 bases, with 15 bases between. The V gene's germline CDR1 is WSHSY and CDR2 SAAADI. The CDR3 coding sequence is TGCGCCAGCAGTGAAGAGGGCAGACGGGGTGGCTACACCTTC. It codes for CASSEEGRRGGYTF.

This sequence joins TRBV28 and TRBJ1-2; D is undetermined. With 5 bases removed from V and 7 bases from J, the gap between germline ends came to 17 bases. The CDR3 is 14 residues long. The germline V gene encodes CDR1 MDHEN and CDR2 SYDVKM. CDR3 loop: CASSLLNVEVGYTF. The CDR3 DNA reads as TGTGCCAGCAGTCTCTTAAATGTGGAAGTTGGCTACACCTTC.

The chain is built from TRBV20-1 and TRBJ2-7; possibly TRBD1 for D (5 bases). V lost 5 bases and J 4 bases, leaving 9 bases between the germline ends. Germline values: CDR1 DFQATT, CDR2 SNEGSKA (reference sequence). The CDR3 runs to 11 residues. For the CDR3, the DNA is TGCAGTGCTCTACAGGCTTACGAGCAGTACTTC. This translates into CSALQAYEQYF.

The chain links TRBV2 to TRBJ2-2, with unresolved D. Trimming removed 6 bases from V and 4 bases from J, with 3 bases in between. The CDR3 length is 11 residues. The V gene's germline CDR1 is SNHLY and CDR2 FYNNEI. CDR3 sequence: CASRGTGELFF. The CDR3 DNA sequence: TGTGCCAGCAGGGGCACCGGGGAGCTGTTTTTT.

J is TRBJ2-5 and V is TRBV5-1, with D hard to call. Germline V gene lookup returns CDR1 SGHRS and CDR2 YFSETQ. The CDR3 loop spans 14 amino acids. V dropped 0 bases and J dropped 6 bases, with 12 bases sitting between them. The CDR3, as DNA: TGCGCCAGCAGCTTGGATGCCCGTCAGCAGACCCAGTACTTC. This codes for CASSLDARQQTQYF.

The V call is TRBV12-3 or TRBV12-4, the J call TRBJ2-5, with 9 bases identical to TRBD1. The CDR3 extends over 13 amino acids. Trimming cost V 6 bases and J 5 bases; bases outside gene matches: 4. The CDR3 protein is CASRQGARETQYF. CDR3 sequence (DNA): TGTGCCAGCAGACAGGGGGCGCGGGAGACCCAGTACTTC.

This chain joins TRBV11-2 and TRBJ2-2; D gene unclear. This CDR3 has 15 amino acids. Germline CDR1 is SGHAT and CDR2 is FQNNGV. Trimming left V 0 bases short and J 0 bases short, with 5 bases between. The CDR3 DNA reads TGTGCCAGCAGCTTAGACAGTTCGAACACCGGGGAGCTGTTTTTT. This translates into CASSLDSSNTGELFF.

V and J are TRBV4-3 and TRBJ1-1; D is undetermined. Trimming cost V 1 base and J 0 bases, with 12 bases left between them. The CDR3 totals 16 residues. Germline values: CDR1 LGHNA, CDR2 YSLEER. The CDR3 DNA is TGCGCCAGCAGCCAAGGAAGGGTGGTCATGAACACTGAAGCTTTCTTT. Residues: CASSQGRVVMNTEAFF.

The rearrangement joins TRBV7-9 to TRBJ2-1; D is possibly TRBD1 (5 bases). V lost 0 bases and J lost 9, with 6 bases in between. This CDR3 comprises 12 residues. Germline V CDR1 and CDR2: SEHNR, FQNEAQ (reference sequence). CDR3 amino acids: CASSLAGREQFF. CDR3 DNA sequence: TGTGCCAGCAGCTTAGCGGGGCGTGAGCAGTTCTTC.

The V and J genes are TRBV6-4 and TRBJ1-5, with D maybe TRBD1 (6 bases). The CDR3 length is 14 residues. CDR1 and CDR2 from the germline V gene are MRHNA and SNTAGT. Trimming took off 0 bases at V and 7 bases at J, with 10 bases between the two ends. CDR3 in amino acids: CASSDSWGAQPQHF. DNA of the CDR3: TGTGCCAGCAGTGACTCTTGGGGGGCGCAGCCCCAGCATTTT.

The rearrangement uses TRBV13 and TRBJ2-4, with D perhaps given as TRBD1 or TRBD2 (5 bases each). Trimming took 4 bases from V and 2 from J, leaving 27 bases between them. In germline, CDR1 is PRHDT, CDR2 FYEKMQ (reference sequence). The CDR3 has 20 amino acids. Here the CDR3 reads CASSSTHEGMIRTPKNIQYF. CDR3 nucleotides: TGTGCCAGCAGCTCCACCCACGAGGGGATGATTCGGACCCCCAAAAACATTCAGTACTTC.

The chain combines TRBV7-9 with TRBJ1-1, with 11 positions matching TRBD1. Trimming removed 5 bases from V and 1 base from J; junction bases left unmatched: 18. The CDR3 is 20 amino acids. The germline CDR1 and CDR2 sequences are SEHNR and FQNEAQ (reference sequence). The CDR3 is CASSMDRGRVWDRRNTEAFF. The CDR3 DNA sequence: TGTGCCAGCAGCATGGACAGGGGGCGAGTATGGGATCGGCGGAACACTGAAGCTTTCTTT.

The chain uses TRBV7-2 and TRBJ1-3; D not certain. The CDR3 sequence is 14 residues long. V gave up 4 bases and J gave up 2 bases, with 9 bases separating them. CDR1 and CDR2 (germline): SGHTA, FQGNSA. CDR3 sequence (DNA): TGTGCCAGCAGCTCACGGGGTACTGGAAACACCATATATTTT. As protein: CASSSRGTGNTIYF.

This clone appeared a single time. The chain employs TRBV5-1 and TRBJ1-2; TRBD1 is a possible D gene (6 bases). CDR1 and CDR2 (germline): SGHRS, YFSETQ. The CDR3 spans 15 residues. With 0 bases removed from V and 6 bases from J, the gap between germline ends came to 15 bases. Here the CDR3 DNA reads TGCGCCAGCAGCTTGGCCGGGGCCGGGGGCGATGGCTACACCTTC. As protein: CASSLAGAGGDGYTF.

The V and J genes are TRBV3-1 (or the pseudogene TRBV3-2) and TRBJ2-5; 11 nucleotides agree with TRBD1. The CDR3 contains 15 residues. V shed 2 bases, J shed 5 bases, and the junction held 4 bases outside the gene matches. The germline gives CDR1 LGHDT, CDR2 YNNKEL (reference sequence). The CDR3 DNA reads as TGTGCCAGCAGCCAATACGGGACAGGGGGGGAGACCCAGTACTTC. Protein sequence: CASSQYGTGGETQYF.

The CDR3 bases are TGCGCCAGCAGCCCGGAGTCAGGGACAGGTCAGCCCCAGCATTTT. This codes for CASSPESGTGQPQHF. This chain links TRBV5-1 with TRBJ1-5; 8 positions match TRBD1. From germline, CDR1 is SGHRS and CDR2 YFSETQ. CDR3 length: 15 amino acids. The V gene end was trimmed by 4 bases and the J gene end by 6 bases; junction bases not matched to a gene: 9.

The J gene is TRBJ2-5, the V gene TRBV19; D call uncertain. Trimming shortened V by 6 bases and J by 7 bases, and 21 bases separated the two germline ends. Germline CDR1 reads LNHDA; CDR2 reads SQIVND (reference sequence). This CDR3 comprises 15 residues. CDR3 sequence: CASSPQVGLVGTQYF. The CDR3 nucleotides are TGTGCCAGTAGCCCCCAGGTCGGGCTAGTCGGGACCCAGTACTTC.

V gene TRBV5-1 combines with J gene TRBJ1-5; tentative D call: TRBD1 (6 bases). The V gene's germline CDR1 is SGHRS and CDR2 YFSETQ. This CDR3 comprises 17 residues. V gave up 9 bases and J gave up 1 base, with 23 bases separating them. The CDR3 DNA follows: TGCGCCACCCTCGGGGCAGGGGATCGGGGAAGCAATCAGCCCCAGCATTTT. Encoded protein: CATLGAGDRGSNQPQHF. The whole variable domain, remainder taken from reference TRBV5-1 and TRBJ1-5, is KAGVTQTPRYLIKTRGQQVTLSCSPISGHRSVSWYQQTPGQGLQFLFEYFSETQRNKGNFPGRFSGRQFSNSRSEMNVSTLELGDSALYLCATLGAGDRGSNQPQHFGDGTRLSIL.

The genes are TRBV7-8 and TRBJ2-3; D call uncertain. The V and J ends lost 2 bases and 2 bases respectively, with 14 bases between them. CDR3 length: 16 residues. Germline loops: CDR1 SGHVS, CDR2 FQNEAQ. CDR3: CASSLLPGLNTDTQYF. The CDR3 nucleotides read TGTGCCAGCAGCTTACTTCCCGGATTGAACACAGATACGCAGTATTTT.

The chain joins TRBV21-1 to TRBJ1-5. TRBV21-1 is designated a pseudogene. This CDR3 region has 16 residues. DNA for the CDR3: TGTGCCAGCAGCCGACGGGACTTACATAGCAATCAGCCCCAGCATTTT. Encoded protein: CASSRRDLHSNQPQHF.

The V gene is TRBV10-3, the J gene TRBJ2-2, with TRBD2 matching over 7 bases. V shed 3 bases and J 1 base; nucleotides not matched to a gene: 11. The CDR3 has 18 amino acids. CDR1 and CDR2 from the germline V gene are ENHRY and SYGVKD. Here the CDR3 DNA reads TGTGCCATCAGTGACCCCCCCGGGGGGACGGGGAACACCGGGGAGCTGTTTTTT. It translates to CAISDPPGGTGNTGELFF.

For the CDR3, the DNA is TGTGCCAGCAGTGAGGGACAGGGACTCGAGCAGTACTTC. It specifies CASSEGQGLEQYF. V is TRBV6-4 and J is TRBJ2-7; 9 nucleotides align to TRBD1. Trimming removed 3 bases from V and 6 bases from J; junction bases left unmatched: 3. Germline loops: CDR1 MRHNA, CDR2 SNTAGT. This CDR3 region has 13 residues.